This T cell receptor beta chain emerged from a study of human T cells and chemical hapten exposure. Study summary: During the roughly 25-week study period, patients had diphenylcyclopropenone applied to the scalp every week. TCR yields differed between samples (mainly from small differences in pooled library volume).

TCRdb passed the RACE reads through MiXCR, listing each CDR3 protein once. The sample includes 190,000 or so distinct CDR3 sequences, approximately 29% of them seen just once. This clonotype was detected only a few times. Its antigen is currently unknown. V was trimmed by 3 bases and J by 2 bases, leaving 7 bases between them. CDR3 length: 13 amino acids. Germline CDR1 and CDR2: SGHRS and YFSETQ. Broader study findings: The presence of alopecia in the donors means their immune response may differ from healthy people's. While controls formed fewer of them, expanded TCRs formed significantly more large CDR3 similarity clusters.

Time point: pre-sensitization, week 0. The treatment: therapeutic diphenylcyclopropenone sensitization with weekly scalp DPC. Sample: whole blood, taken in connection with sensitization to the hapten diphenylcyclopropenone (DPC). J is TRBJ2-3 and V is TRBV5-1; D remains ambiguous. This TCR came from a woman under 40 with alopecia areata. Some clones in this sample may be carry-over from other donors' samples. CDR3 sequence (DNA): TGCGCCAGCAGCTCCAGCGTCACAGATACGCAGTATTTT. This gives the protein CASSSSVTDTQYF.